The next 2 T cell receptor beta chains were all read from a single sample in a study of T cell responses to AZD1222 COVID-19 vaccine. TCRdb keeps only in-frame clones here, not all; method: immunoSEQ multiplex PCR. This table holds some 90,000 clones, about 87% found once. Sequencing was performed on peripheral blood, taken on day 0 of AZD1222 vaccination. These receptors were collected from an adult in good health.

The rearrangement links TRBV5-6 to TRBJ1-1; no clear D. Trimming pared 1 base from V and 0 bases from J, leaving 13 bases between. The CDR3 is 16 residues long. Per the germline V gene, CDR1 is SGHDT and CDR2 is YYEEEE. This CDR3 reads CASSLWAGVMNTEAFF. CDR3 nucleotides: TGTGCCAGCAGCTTGTGGGCAGGAGTTATGAACACTGAAGCTTTCTTT.

The chain carries TRBV5-1 and TRBJ1-2; 7 bases align to TRBD1. The CDR3 contains 13 residues. Germline assignment: CDR1 SGHRS and CDR2 YFSETQ. J lost 5 bases, V lost 4 bases, and 5 bases had no gene match. The CDR3 loop is CASSPDRQYGYTF. The CDR3 nucleotides are TGCGCCAGCAGCCCGGACAGGCAGTATGGCTACACCTTC. The variable domain in full, with the rest retrieved from reference TRBV5-1 and TRBJ1-2, is KAGVTQTPRYLIKTRGQQVTLSCSPISGHRSVSWYQQTPGQGLQFLFEYFSETQRNKGNFPGRFSGRQFSNSRSEMNVSTLELGDSALYLCASSPDRQYGYTFGSGTRLTVV.